This paragraph covers one T cell receptor beta chain sequence. As yet, its antigen is unknown. The entry originates in a study of cytomegalovirus exposure and HLA in healthy donors. Overall study: The study's early data release held some 85 million unique TCRs from HLA-typed donors. Findings and limits, study-wide: Previous analysis showed most TCR beta V segments were productive about 87% or about 30% of the time.

The PCR was carried out with 60 Vbeta primers and 13 Jbeta primers. Profiled with immunoSEQ multiplex PCR; TCRdb holds only in-frame clones, not every one. The table lists roughly 160,000 clones, 75% to 90% of them singletons. CDR1 and CDR2 from the germline V gene are ENHRY and SYGVKD. The CDR3 is 13 amino acids. J lost 2 bases, V lost 9 bases, and 5 bases had no gene match. This sequence originates from a man younger than 30 in good health and CMV-seropositive. The V gene is TRBV10-3, the J gene TRBJ1-2; 8 bases agree with TRBD1. The sequenced sample was PBMCs. The CDR3 loop reads CAIDRGDNYGYTF. In DNA form, the CDR3 reads TGTGCCATTGACAGGGGTGACAACTATGGCTACACCTTC.